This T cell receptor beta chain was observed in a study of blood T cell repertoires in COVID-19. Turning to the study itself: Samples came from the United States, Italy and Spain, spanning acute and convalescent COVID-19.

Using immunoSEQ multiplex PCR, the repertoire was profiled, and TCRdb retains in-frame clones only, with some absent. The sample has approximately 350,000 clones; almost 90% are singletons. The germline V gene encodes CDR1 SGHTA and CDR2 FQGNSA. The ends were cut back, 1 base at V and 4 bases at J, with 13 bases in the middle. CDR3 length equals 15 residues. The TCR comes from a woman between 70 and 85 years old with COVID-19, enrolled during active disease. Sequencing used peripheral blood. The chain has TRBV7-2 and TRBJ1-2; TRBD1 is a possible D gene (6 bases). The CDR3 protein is CASSLERGTPYGYTF. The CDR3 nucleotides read TGTGCCAGCAGCTTAGAAAGGGGGACACCCTATGGCTACACCTTC.